This T cell receptor (beta chain) was sequenced for a study of T cell responses to AZD1222 COVID-19 vaccine. Generated by immunoSEQ multiplex PCR, the TCRdb table keeps only in-frame clones and is missing some. The sample shows 150,000 to 200,000 clones, 92% of them seen only once. Trimming took 6 bases from V and 4 from J, leaving 6 bases between them. Looked up from germline, CDR1 is SGHTA and CDR2 is FQGNSA. This CDR3 region has 12 residues. A word on this clone: Its target is not known.

Overall study findings and caveats: Variant regions that are unmutated are reportedly the target of nearly half of spike-specific TCRs.

This TCR was sampled from an adult in good health. The chain links TRBV7-2 to TRBJ2-2; D not resolved. Source: peripheral blood, taken on day 0 of AZD1222 vaccination. DNA for the CDR3: TGTGCCAGCAGTAATTTCACCGGGGAGCTGTTTTTT. Translating gives CASSNFTGELFF.